This T cell receptor beta chain emerged from a study of blood T cell repertoires in COVID-19. The repertoire was sequenced with immunoSEQ multiplex PCR; TCRdb's copy has only in-frame clones and lacks some. The sample holds 70,000 to 80,000 clones; 82% are singletons and the top ten take roughly 15%. CDR3 length: 13 amino acids. The V segment lost 5 bases and the J segment 8 bases; nucleotides outside the gene matches: 4. Per germline, CDR1 MNHEY and CDR2 SVGAGI. This chain links TRBV6-5 with TRBJ1-4, with TRBD1 identical over 8 bases. This TCR was recovered from an elderly woman with acute or convalescent COVID-19. The specimen was peripheral blood. CDR3 loop: CASSRTGLEKLFF. In nucleotides, the CDR3 is TGTGCCAGCAGTAGGACAGGGTTGGAAAAACTGTTTTTT.